A single sample gave rise to the 32 T cell receptor beta chains below, sequenced in a study of breast tumors, draining lymph nodes, adjacent tissues. MiXCR, run by TCRdb on the multiplex PCR reads, gives a single entry per CDR3 protein. The repertoire holds about 19,000 distinct CDR3 sequences, with 43% as singletons. The source material was breast tumor tissue. These receptors came from a female donor with breast cancer. Some clones in this sample may be carry-over from other donors' samples.

This clonotype was seen ten or more times. The V call is TRBV12-3 or TRBV12-4, the J call TRBJ2-3; 12 nucleotides line up with TRBD2. With V trimmed by 3 bases and J by 1 base, 11 bases remained unmatched. This CDR3 is 19 amino acids long. The CDR3 DNA reads as TGTGCCAGCAGTTTCTTGATGACTAGCGGGAGAGGAGGCACAGATACGCAGTATTTT. This translates into CASSFLMTSGRGGTDTQYF.

By proportion, this clonotype is medium-sized. The chain uses TRBV14 and TRBJ2-5; D remains ambiguous. Germline V gene data show CDR1 as SGHDN and CDR2 as FVKESK. The CDR3 extends over 14 amino acids. V dropped 4 bases and J dropped 4 bases, with 13 bases sitting between them. CDR3 coding DNA: TGTGCCAGCAGCCTATCCAGGTGGGGAGAGACCCAGTACTTC. It codes for CASSLSRWGETQYF. The variable domain in full, completed from reference TRBV14 and TRBJ2-5, reads EAGVTQFPSHSVIEKGQTVTLRCDPISGHDNLYWYRRVMGKEIKFLLHFVKESKQDESGMPNNRFLAERTGGTYSTLKVQPAELEDSGVYFCASSLSRWGETQYFGPGTRLLVL.

This chain links TRBV19 with TRBJ1-2; no clear D. The CDR3 is 14 amino acids. CDR1 LNHDA and CDR2 SQIVND come from the germline V gene (reference sequence). V gave up 4 bases and J gave up 1 base, with 10 bases separating them. The CDR3 loop is CASSTASNNYGYTF. CDR3 DNA: TGTGCCAGTAGTACCGCCTCCAATAACTATGGCTACACCTTC.

This clonotype was detected once. The junction does not match germline at one end; this may be a read error. CDR3 sequence (DNA): TGCGCCAGCAGCCAATGGGCCGGGGTGGGGGCCCAGTACTTC. It encodes CASSQWAGVGAQYF. The rearrangement uses TRBV7-9 and TRBJ2-5; D assignment may be TRBD1 or TRBD2 (5 bases each). Germline values: CDR1 SEHNR, CDR2 FQNEAQ (reference sequence). CDR3 length: 14 residues.

This clonotype was recorded many times. This sequence joins TRBV20-1 and TRBJ2-3, with D tentatively TRBD1 (6 bases). CDR1 and CDR2 from the germline V gene are DFQATT and SNEGSKA (reference sequence). This CDR3 has 14 amino acids. With 5 bases removed from V and 6 bases from J, the gap between germline ends came to 18 bases. The CDR3 region has the DNA TGCAGTGCTTCGGGACATCGGGCGGTGGATACGCAGTATTTT. This codes for CSASGHRAVDTQYF.

V and J are TRBV12-3 or TRBV12-4 and TRBJ2-7, with D unclear. V lost 1 base to trimming and J lost 4 bases, with 8 bases between them. This CDR3 contains 13 residues. CDR3 bases: TGTGCCAGCAGTTTAGATTGGAGATACGAGCAGTACTTC. Residues: CASSLDWRYEQYF.

This clonotype was found many times. V is TRBV20-1 and J is TRBJ2-3; no clear D gene. Trimming removed 1 base from V and 6 bases from J, with 11 bases in between. Germline CDR1 reads DFQATT; CDR2 reads SNEGSKA (reference sequence). CDR3 length: 13 amino acids. The CDR3 nucleotides are TGCAGTGCTAGAGTGGCAGGACGCGATACGCAGTATTTT. The encoded protein is CSARVAGRDTQYF.

This clonotype was seen at least ten times. The V gene is TRBV7-9, the J gene TRBJ2-2, with 10 bases lining up with TRBD1. Per the germline V gene, CDR1 is SEHNR and CDR2 is FQNEAQ (reference sequence). J was trimmed by 4 bases and V by 4 bases; bases with no gene match: 0. The CDR3 has 14 residues. CDR3 region: CASSWTGGTGELFF. CDR3 nucleotide sequence: TGTGCCAGCAGCTGGACAGGGGGCACCGGGGAGCTGTTTTTT.

This clonotype was seen ten or more times. The chain couples TRBV12-3 or TRBV12-4 to TRBJ2-3, with 10 bases that match TRBD2. This CDR3 has 16 amino acids. Germline trimming cut 2 bases from V and 7 bases from J; bases unmatched to any gene: 9. The CDR3, as DNA: TGTGCCAGCAGTTTAAGGGGGGCTAGCGGGAGCAATACGCAGTATTTT. Amino acid sequence: CASSLRGASGSNTQYF.

This clonotype showed up just a few times. This chain joins TRBV20-1 and TRBJ2-7; 7 nucleotides agree with TRBD1. J gave up 3 bases and V 3 bases, and 5 bases lay outside the gene matches. The germline V gene has CDR1 DFQATT and CDR2 SNEGSKA (reference sequence). The CDR3 contains 13 residues. The CDR3 loop reads CSARDRSNYEQYV. CDR3 nucleotides: TGCAGTGCTAGGGACAGGTCGAACTACGAGCAGTACGTC.

This clonotype appeared many times. The chain combines TRBV12-3 or TRBV12-4 with TRBJ2-1, with TRBD2 matching 9 bases. This CDR3 region has 17 residues. Trimming cost V 6 bases and J 6 bases; bases outside gene matches: 15. The CDR3 coding sequence is TGTGCCAGCAGCGGAGGGGGTGGCGGGAGGGGCCGCAATGAGCAGTTCTTC. It yields the protein CASSGGGGGRGRNEQFF.

Ten or more counts support this clonotype. A much bigger clone sits one base away, suggesting this may be a read error. The chain couples TRBV6-1 to TRBJ2-2; TRBD2 might be the D (6 bases). The CDR3 loop spans 15 amino acids. CDR1 is MNHNS and CDR2 is SASEGT in the germline V gene. V lost 5 bases and J 5 bases, leaving 15 bases between the germline ends. The CDR3 coding sequence is TGTGCCAGCAGTCAAGACCCCGGGAGTACCGGGGAGCTGTTTTTT. Encoded protein: CASSQDPGSTGELFF.

This clonotype was seen a few times. The chain uses TRBV4-3 and TRBJ2-7, with D unclear. The CDR3 spans 12 residues. The germline V gene has CDR1 LGHNA and CDR2 YSLEER. The ends were cut back, 0 bases at V and 4 bases at J, with 4 bases in the middle. The CDR3, as DNA: TGCGCCAGCAGCCAAGATGGGTACGAGCAGTACTTC. Translating it yields CASSQDGYEQYF.

This clonotype was detected only a few times. A clone one base away is much larger, so this may be a read error. The chain employs TRBV11-3 and TRBJ2-1; D possibly corresponds to TRBD1 (5 bases). The V gene lost 5 bases and the J gene lost 9 bases, with 14 bases spanning the gap. The CDR3 has 13 amino acids. Germline V gene lookup returns CDR1 SGHNT and CDR2 YENEEA. CDR3 sequence: CASSLVLGAEQFF. The CDR3 DNA reads TGTGCCAGCAGCCTAGTATTAGGGGCTGAGCAGTTCTTC.

In its sample, this clonotype was seen many times. J is TRBJ2-5 and V is TRBV6-2 or TRBV6-3, with 7 nucleotides matching TRBD2. The length of the CDR3 is 14 residues. J was trimmed by 4 bases and V by 2 bases; bases with no gene match: 4. Per the germline V gene, CDR1 is MNHEY and CDR2 is SVGEGT. In nucleotides, the CDR3 is TGTGCCAGCAGTTACGTCCCGGGAGGAGAGACCCAGTACTTC. Protein: CASSYVPGGETQYF.

This clonotype was picked up many times. This sequence joins TRBV3-1 and TRBJ2-7, with 8 bases aligning to TRBD2. Unmatched junction bases numbered 9, after V lost 4 bases and J lost 7 bases. CDR3 size: 14 residues. Per the germline V gene, CDR1 is LGHDT and CDR2 is YNNKEL (reference sequence). The CDR3: CASSPLSGSSEQYF. The CDR3 DNA sequence: TGTGCCAGCAGCCCCCTCAGCGGGAGTAGTGAGCAGTACTTC.

V gene TRBV2 combines with J gene TRBJ2-1, with D unclear. Germline-derived CDR1 and CDR2 are SNHLY and FYNNEI. V was pared by 7 bases and J by 10 bases, with 20 bases between. The CDR3 extends over 14 amino acids. In DNA form, the CDR3 reads TGTGCCAGCAAATACGGAAGCTCCTACAGCGAGCAGTTCTTC. Translating gives CASKYGSSYSEQFF.

The chain has TRBV7-9 and TRBJ2-7, with 7 nucleotides matching TRBD1. Germline values: CDR1 SEHNR, CDR2 FQNEAQ (reference sequence). V shed 3 bases, J shed 0 bases, and the junction held 8 bases outside the gene matches. The CDR3 length is 16 residues. CDR3 sequence: CASSLPGQQSSYEQYF. CDR3 coding DNA: TGTGCCAGCAGCTTGCCGGGACAGCAAAGCTCCTACGAGCAGTACTTC. The whole variable domain, remainder taken from reference TRBV7-9 and TRBJ2-7, is DTGVSQNPRHKITKRGQNVTFRCDPISEHNRLYWYRQTLGQGPEFLTYFQNEAQLEKSRLLSDRFSAERPKGSFSTLEIQRTEQGDSAMYLCASSLPGQQSSYEQYFGPGTRLTVT.

The chain links TRBV7-9 to TRBJ2-3, with 9 positions matching TRBD1. This CDR3 comprises 18 residues. The junction had 13 bases not matched to a gene; V was cut back by 4 bases and J by 2 bases. Germline CDR1 reads SEHNR; CDR2 reads FQNEAQ (reference sequence). The CDR3 reads CASSSLDGTGSFTDTQYF. CDR3 bases: TGTGCCAGCAGCTCATTAGATGGGACAGGGAGTTTCACAGATACGCAGTATTTT. Looking up the rest from reference TRBV7-9 and TRBJ2-3 gives the full variable domain: DTGVSQNPRHKITKRGQNVTFRCDPISEHNRLYWYRQTLGQGPEFLTYFQNEAQLEKSRLLSDRFSAERPKGSFSTLEIQRTEQGDSAMYLCASSSLDGTGSFTDTQYFGPGTRLTVL.

A few counts support this clonotype. V is TRBV7-3 and J is TRBJ1-6, with TRBD1 matching 7 bases. J gave up 6 bases and V 6 bases, and 5 bases lay outside the gene matches. The V gene's germline CDR1 is SGHTA and CDR2 FQGTGA. The CDR3 runs 14 residues. Here the CDR3 reads CASRSGQTNSPLHF. Written as DNA, the CDR3 is TGTGCCAGCAGGTCGGGACAGACTAATTCACCCCTCCACTTT.

In its sample, this clonotype was seen many times. A much larger clone lies one base from this, so it may be a read error. The chain joins TRBV7-9 to TRBJ2-2; TRBD1 might be the D (6 bases). Germline-derived CDR1 and CDR2 are SEHNR and FQNEAQ (reference sequence). There are 14 residues in the CDR3. V was cut by 6 bases and J by 6 bases, with 14 bases left in between. For the CDR3, the DNA is TGTGCCAGCAGTCGTAGCAGGGGCCCCGGGGAGCTGTTTTTT. Translation gives CASSRSRGPGELFF. Full variable domain (remainder filled in from reference TRBV7-9 and TRBJ2-2): DTGVSQNPRHKITKRGQNVTFRCDPISEHNRLYWYRQTLGQGPEFLTYFQNEAQLEKSRLLSDRFSAERPKGSFSTLEIQRTEQGDSAMYLCASSRSRGPGELFFGEGSRLTVL.

In this sample, this clonotype turned up many times. The chain has TRBV28 and TRBJ1-4; tentatively, D is TRBD1 (6 bases). CDR1 is MDHEN, CDR2 SYDVKM, per germline. Between the trimmed V and J ends, which lost 5 bases and 6 bases, there was a span of 13 bases. This CDR3 is 14 amino acids long. The DNA for the CDR3 is TGTGCCAGCAGTACAGGGACTAGGGATGAAAAACTGTTTTTT. Its protein is CASSTGTRDEKLFF.

In this sample, this clonotype is medium-sized. The rearrangement uses TRBV5-1 and TRBJ1-6; D gene unclear. Trimming removed 2 bases at V and 5 bases at J, with 8 bases between. The CDR3 consists of 14 residues. Germline CDR1 SGHRS, CDR2 YFSETQ. CDR3: CASSFPDHNSPLHF. The DNA of the CDR3 is TGCGCCAGCAGCTTTCCGGATCATAATTCACCCCTCCACTTT.

This clonotype was picked up many times. Written as DNA, the CDR3 is TGTGCCAGTAGTATCCAGGGAACAGATACGCAGTATTTT. Protein product: CASSIQGTDTQYF. The chain joins TRBV19 to TRBJ2-3; a possible D gene is TRBD1 (5 bases). The CDR3 extends over 13 amino acids. Germline V CDR1 and CDR2: LNHDA, SQIVND (reference sequence). V shed 3 bases and J shed 3 bases, with 7 bases lying between them.

This clonotype was seen only a few times. A read error is possible here, since a much larger clone lies one base away. The V gene is TRBV6-2 or TRBV6-3, the J gene TRBJ1-5; no definite D call. Looked up from germline, CDR1 is MNHEY and CDR2 is SVGEGT. The CDR3 covers 15 residues. V lost 6 bases and J 2 bases, leaving 14 bases between the germline ends. The CDR3 loop is CASRRTPGGNQPQHF. In nucleotides, the CDR3 is TGTGCCAGCAGACGGACTCCGGGCGGCAATCAGCCCCAGCATTTT.

This CDR3 is CASSPGRNNSPLHF. In DNA, the CDR3 is TGTGCCAGCAGCCCGGGCAGGAATAATTCACCCCTCCACTTT. This chain joins TRBV7-8 and TRBJ1-6; the D is unclear. The CDR3 sequence is 14 residues long. Trimming pared 5 bases from V and 5 bases from J, leaving 10 bases between. Looked up from germline, CDR1 is SGHVS and CDR2 is FQNEAQ.

In this sample, this clonotype is medium-sized. The gene calls are TRBV20-1 and TRBJ2-7; D perhaps matches TRBD2 (6 bases). From germline, CDR1 is DFQATT and CDR2 SNEGSKA (reference sequence). The CDR3 is 12 residues long. V gave up 6 bases and J gave up 3 bases, with 12 bases separating them. In DNA form, the CDR3 reads TGCAGTGCAACTGGGGGGAACTACGAGCAGTACTTC. This sequence encodes CSATGGNYEQYF.

This clonotype was picked up many times. The rearrangement links TRBV5-1 to TRBJ1-6, with TRBD1 matching 12 bases. V dropped 3 bases and J dropped 4; count of bases not matched to a gene: 5. Looked up from germline, CDR1 is SGHRS and CDR2 is YFSETQ. This CDR3 has 17 amino acids. The CDR3 here is CASSWRDRGPYNSPLHF. The CDR3 DNA follows: TGCGCCAGCAGCTGGCGGGACAGGGGGCCATATAATTCACCCCTCCACTTT. The full variable domain, completed using reference TRBV5-1 and TRBJ1-6, is KAGVTQTPRYLIKTRGQQVTLSCSPISGHRSVSWYQQTPGQGLQFLFEYFSETQRNKGNFPGRFSGRQFSNSRSEMNVSTLELGDSALYLCASSWRDRGPYNSPLHFGNGTRLTVT.

As for this clonotype: A junction end diverges from the germline sequence, so it may reflect a read error. The rearrangement uses TRBV9 and TRBJ2-3; TRBD2 matches 7 bases. The length of the CDR3 is 16 residues. Per the germline V gene, CDR1 is SGDLS and CDR2 is YYNGEE. Here the CDR3 DNA reads TGTGCCAGCAGCGTAGGCGGGGCTAGCGGCACAGATACGCGGTATTTT. It codes for CASSVGGASGTDTRYF.

This clonotype showed up many times. The chain links TRBV20-1 to TRBJ1-5; a possible D gene is TRBD1 (5 bases). CDR1 and CDR2 (germline): DFQATT, SNEGSKA (reference sequence). The length of the CDR3 is 17 residues. The ends were cut back, 0 bases at V and 3 bases at J, with 18 bases in the middle. CDR3 bases: TGCAGTGCTAGAGACCCCGCGGGGCCGATCTACAATCAGCCCCAGCATTTT. It codes for CSARDPAGPIYNQPQHF.

This chain uses TRBV25-1 with TRBJ2-1; D may match TRBD1 or TRBD2 (5 bases each). The germline V and J ends were trimmed by 3 bases and 0 bases, with 15 bases remaining between them. The CDR3 runs to 17 residues. The germline V gene encodes CDR1 MGHDK and CDR2 SYGVNS. The DNA of the CDR3 is TGTGCCAGCAGTGACCTTGGCCGGGGCTCCTCCTACAATGAGCAGTTCTTC. Amino acids: CASSDLGRGSSYNEQFF.

This clonotype was found a few times. The V and J genes are TRBV7-2 and TRBJ1-6; 10 nucleotides align to TRBD1. The junction had 4 bases not matched to a gene; V was cut back by 6 bases and J by 8 bases. CDR3 length: 14 amino acids. Germline lookup yields CDR1 SGHTA and CDR2 FQGNSA. CDR3 nucleotides: TGTGCCAGCAGTTGGACAGGGGGTGATTCACCCCTCCACTTT. Its protein product is CASSWTGGDSPLHF.